The 26 T cell receptor beta chains given below trace back to one sample, sequenced in a study of T cell responses to AZD1222 COVID-19 vaccine. Sequenced by immunoSEQ multiplex PCR; TCRdb stores in-frame clones only, minus some. This sample has roughly 120,000 clones, with around 83% found just once. The sample consisted of peripheral blood, taken on day 0 of AZD1222 vaccination. All receptors come from an adult in good health.

V usage is TRBV4-2 and J usage is TRBJ1-2, with a weak D call TRBD1 (5 bases). CDR1 is LGHNA and CDR2 is YNFKEQ in the germline V gene. The V gene lost 4 bases and the J gene lost 4 bases, with 10 bases spanning the gap. This CDR3 contains 13 residues. In DNA, the CDR3 is TGTGCCAGCAGCCCTCAGGGCCTCTATGGCTACACCTTC. Protein sequence: CASSPQGLYGYTF.

This clone was observed a single time. The J gene is TRBJ2-5, the V gene TRBV24-1; TRBD2 matches 8 bases. V shed 9 bases and J 4 bases; nucleotides not matched to a gene: 12. CDR1 is KGHDR, CDR2 SFDVKD, per germline. The CDR3 length is 15 residues. CDR3: CATGGTGGMVETQYF. Here the CDR3 DNA reads TGTGCCACCGGTGGGACGGGGGGGATGGTAGAGACCCAGTACTTC.

The rearrangement uses TRBV4-3 and TRBJ1-2, with 10 bases identical to TRBD1. Germline V CDR1 and CDR2: LGHNA, YSLEER. V lost 2 bases to trimming and J lost 8 bases; unmatched junction nucleotides: 8. The CDR3 is 15 residues long. The CDR3 is CASSQWDRGDRGYTF. The CDR3 DNA sequence: TGCGCCAGCAGCCAATGGGACAGGGGTGATCGCGGCTACACCTTC.

The V and J genes are TRBV5-1 and TRBJ2-4; D could derive from TRBD1 or TRBD2 (5 bases each). Germline CDR1 reads SGHRS; CDR2 reads YFSETQ. The V gene lost 3 bases and the J gene lost 8 bases, with 15 bases spanning the gap. The CDR3 runs to 14 residues. CDR3 DNA: TGCGCCAGCAGCTCCGGGACCACTGAGGACATTCAGTACTTC. It encodes CASSSGTTEDIQYF.

The V and J genes are TRBV27 and TRBJ1-6, with D tentatively TRBD1 (6 bases). Germline V gene lookup returns CDR1 MNHEY and CDR2 SMNVEV (reference sequence). V was cut by 2 bases and J by 7 bases, with 12 bases left in between. CDR3 length: 15 amino acids. The chain's CDR3 is CASSLPRGVNSPLHF. DNA of the CDR3: TGTGCCAGCAGTTTACCCAGGGGTGTGAATTCACCCCTCCACTTT.

This rearrangement joins TRBV4-3 to TRBJ1-4; no firm D call. Germline-derived CDR1 and CDR2 are LGHNA and YSLEER. The CDR3 runs 15 residues. V was shortened by 4 bases and J by 7 bases, with 16 bases between the two germline ends. The CDR3 is CASSPTASSREKLFF. CDR3 coding DNA: TGCGCCAGCAGCCCCACGGCCAGCTCGCGTGAAAAACTGTTTTTT.

The rearrangement links TRBV12-3 or TRBV12-4 to TRBJ1-5; D is unclear. This CDR3 region has 12 residues. The ends were cut back, 2 bases at V and 4 bases at J, with 3 bases in the middle. CDR3 coding DNA: TGTGCCAGCAGTTTATTTAATCAGCCCCAGCATTTT. The encoded protein is CASSLFNQPQHF.

V gene TRBV28 combines with J gene TRBJ2-3; 8 bases agree with TRBD2. Germline loops: CDR1 MDHEN, CDR2 SYDVKM. The CDR3 length is 14 residues. With 5 bases clipped from V and 6 bases from J, the junction kept 7 bases outside the gene matches. The CDR3 region is CASSKEAGEDTQYF. CDR3 DNA: TGTGCCAGCAGTAAAGAAGCGGGAGAGGATACGCAGTATTTT.

The chain recombines TRBV3-1 (or the pseudogene TRBV3-2) with TRBJ1-2; D is possibly TRBD1 (5 bases). The CDR3 extends over 13 amino acids. The germline CDR1 and CDR2 sequences are LGHDT and YNNKEL (reference sequence). V was shortened by 1 base and J by 8 bases, with 11 bases between the two germline ends. This CDR3 reads CASSQGGVRGYTF. The CDR3 bases are TGTGCCAGCAGCCAAGGGGGCGTTAGAGGCTACACCTTC.

This chain uses TRBV9 with TRBJ1-2; no reliable D call. Deletions cut 5 bases from V and 2 bases from J, with 7 bases between. Germline CDR1 SGDLS, CDR2 YYNGEE. The CDR3 runs to 12 residues. In DNA form, the CDR3 reads TGTGCCAGCAGACGGATGAACTATGGCTACACCTTC. Protein: CASRRMNYGYTF. The full variable domain, in which reference TRBV9 and TRBJ1-2 provide the parts outside the CDR3, is DSGVTQTPKHLITATGQRVTLRCSPRSGDLSVYWYQQSLDQGLQFLIQYYNGEERAKGNILERFSAQQFPDLHSELNLSSLELGDSALYFCASRRMNYGYTFGSGTRLTVV.

This chain uses TRBV7-9 with TRBJ2-5; a possible D gene is TRBD1 (6 bases). This CDR3 spans 13 amino acids. The germline V gene has CDR1 SEHNR and CDR2 FQNEAQ (reference sequence). The ends were cut back, 5 bases at V and 2 bases at J, with 9 bases in the middle. CDR3 loop: CASSATGQETQYF. In nucleotides, the CDR3 is TGTGCCAGCAGCGCGACAGGTCAAGAGACCCAGTACTTC.

The CDR3 spells CASTPDGSYNSPLHF. The CDR3 region has the DNA TGCGCCAGCACCCCAGACGGCTCCTATAATTCACCCCTCCACTTT. V usage is TRBV5-1 and J usage is TRBJ1-6; unclear D gene. CDR3 length: 15 residues. Between the trimmed V and J ends, which lost 6 bases and 0 bases, there was a span of 10 bases. The V gene's germline CDR1 is SGHRS and CDR2 YFSETQ.

This clone was observed many times. The chain couples TRBV10-3 to TRBJ2-7; 8 bases fit TRBD1. This CDR3 is 14 amino acids long. Germline V gene data show CDR1 as ENHRY and CDR2 as SYGVKD. V lost 2 bases, J lost 4 bases, and 4 bases stayed unmatched. The CDR3 DNA sequence: TGTGCCATCAGTGAGGGACAGGGTTCGTACGAGCAGTACTTC. Amino acid sequence: CAISEGQGSYEQYF.

This chain links TRBV27 with TRBJ2-5; the D gene is possibly TRBD2 (6 bases). Germline-derived CDR1 and CDR2 are MNHEY and SMNVEV (reference sequence). V was trimmed by 4 bases and J by 5 bases, leaving 11 bases between them. CDR3 length: 13 amino acids. DNA of the CDR3: TGTGCCAGCAGTTCCGACGGGAGTGAGACCCAGTACTTC. Its translation: CASSSDGSETQYF.

The gene calls are TRBV3-1 (or the pseudogene TRBV3-2) and TRBJ1-1, with unresolved D. There are 12 residues in the CDR3. With 2 bases removed from V and 0 bases from J, the gap between germline ends came to 1 base. The germline V gene has CDR1 LGHDT and CDR2 YNNKEL (reference sequence). This chain's CDR3 is CASSQLNTEAFF. The CDR3 DNA reads as TGTGCCAGCAGCCAATTGAACACTGAAGCTTTCTTT.

V and J are TRBV29-1 and TRBJ2-1; D is possibly TRBD1 or TRBD2 (7 bases each). The CDR3 extends over 16 amino acids. V shed 4 bases and J shed 5 bases, with 21 bases lying between them. Germline CDR1 reads SQVTM; CDR2 reads ANQGSEA. The CDR3 DNA reads TGCAGCGTTGGGCCCCACGGGGGGACAGACAACAATGAGCAGTTCTTC. This encodes CSVGPHGGTDNNEQFF.

CDR3 region: CASSVGTGNEQFF. Written as DNA, the CDR3 is TGTGCCAGTAGTGTGGGAACCGGCAATGAGCAGTTCTTC. The V gene is TRBV19, the J gene TRBJ2-1, with D hard to call. CDR1 and CDR2 (germline): LNHDA, SQIVND (reference sequence). V gave up 5 bases and J gave up 6 bases, with 11 bases separating them. The CDR3 length is 13 residues.

CDR3 bases: TGCGCCAGCAGCTTGGCGGGACAGGGGAGATCAGCGGCTTTCTTT. This encodes CASSLAGQGRSAAFF. The chain uses TRBV5-1 and TRBJ1-1, with TRBD1 matching over 10 bases. The CDR3 has 15 residues. CDR1 and CDR2 from the germline V gene are SGHRS and YFSETQ. V lost 0 bases to trimming and J lost 11 bases; unmatched junction nucleotides: 10.

The chain combines TRBV28 with TRBJ2-1; 7 bases align to TRBD1. CDR1 is MDHEN, CDR2 SYDVKM, per germline. The CDR3 length is 16 residues. The J segment lost 8 bases and the V segment lost 4 bases, leaving 14 bases of the junction unmatched. For the CDR3, the DNA is TGTGCCAGCAGTTCCTCCGGGACAGCCCTGGTGGATGAGCAGTTCTTC. Encoded protein: CASSSSGTALVDEQFF.

This chain joins TRBV28 and TRBJ2-7; 7 positions agree with TRBD1. The CDR3 length is 14 residues. V trimming: 4 bases; J trimming: 0 bases; junction bases outside the gene matches: 3. Germline CDR1 reads MDHEN; CDR2 reads SYDVKM. In DNA form, the CDR3 reads TGTGCCAGCAGTTCGGGACAGAGCTCCTACGAGCAGTACTTC. This encodes CASSSGQSSYEQYF.

J is TRBJ1-1 and V is TRBV19; 9 nucleotides align to TRBD1. The CDR3 spans 12 residues. Germline lookup yields CDR1 LNHDA and CDR2 SQIVND (reference sequence). V gave up 10 bases and J gave up 8 bases; unmatched junction bases: 8. For the CDR3, the DNA is TGTGCCACGCTCCGGACAGGGGTGGAAGCTTTCTTT. Translation: CATLRTGVEAFF.

This clone was recorded only once. The chain combines TRBV7-9 with TRBJ2-1; 7 bases line up with TRBD2. The CDR3 contains 12 residues. Germline V gene data show CDR1 as SEHNR and CDR2 as FQNEAQ (reference sequence). Losses at the gene ends were 5 bases for V and 12 bases for J; bases not matched to a gene: 7. CDR3 amino acids: CASSLERGRQFF. In nucleotides, the CDR3 is TGTGCCAGCAGCCTGGAGCGGGGAAGGCAGTTCTTC.

The chain carries TRBV6-6 and TRBJ2-2; D uncertain. Trimming removed 7 bases from V and 7 bases from J, with 10 bases in between. Germline assignment: CDR1 MNHNY and CDR2 SVGAGI (reference sequence). The CDR3 is made up of 12 amino acids. Written as DNA, the CDR3 is TGTGCCAGCACCGAACAGTTCGGGGAGCTGTTTTTT. Amino acid sequence: CASTEQFGELFF.

The chain has TRBV7-9 and TRBJ1-1; D gene unclear. The CDR3 runs to 12 residues. Trimming took off 2 bases at V and 5 bases at J, with 6 bases between the two ends. The V gene's germline CDR1 is SEHNR and CDR2 FQNEAQ (reference sequence). The CDR3 bases are TGTGCCAGCAGCTTAACGAATACTGAAGCTTTCTTT. Its protein is CASSLTNTEAFF.

The chain uses TRBV7-3 and TRBJ1-6; D not resolved. The germline V gene encodes CDR1 SGHTA and CDR2 FQGTGA. CDR3 length: 14 amino acids. V was shortened by 1 base and J by 7 bases, with 8 bases between the two germline ends. CDR3 coding DNA: TGTGCCAGCAGCTTAAATTCCGGCAATTCACCCCTCCACTTT. Residues: CASSLNSGNSPLHF.

The chain carries TRBV11-2 and TRBJ1-6; perhaps TRBD1 as D (5 bases). Germline V lookup: CDR1 SGHAT, CDR2 FQNNGV. V was shortened by 4 bases and J by 10 bases, with 17 bases between the two germline ends. The CDR3 sequence is 15 residues long. The CDR3 spells CASSSLRRVGSPLHF. The CDR3 DNA reads as TGTGCCAGCAGCTCCCTTCGCAGGGTCGGCTCACCCCTCCACTTT.